A selection of T cell receptor beta chains follows, all from one sample in a study of blood T cells in healthy people across ages. TCRdb re-derived calls from the 5' RACE reads in MiXCR, one entry per CDR3 protein. The table lists 1.5 million to 2 million distinct CDR3 sequences, about two fifths of them singletons. The source material was blood. These receptors were collected from a human donor in good health. Both conserved end residues are part of each CDR3. D genes are given only for firm matches. Clone size, where shown, is once, few, many, or a class for clones that have expanded.

size,J,D,V,CDR3,DNA
NA,TRBJ2-7,NA,TRBV9,CASSVNDREGNEQYF,TGTGCCAGCAGCGTAAACGACAGGGAGGGTAACGAGCAGTACTTC
NA,TRBJ1-1,NA,TRBV5-6,CASSPRQTRSTEAFF,TGTGCCAGCAGCCCGAGACAGACGCGGAGCACTGAAGCTTTCTTT
NA,TRBJ1-2,NA,TRBV6-5,CASSIRVDNYGYTF,TGTGCCAGCAGTATCAGGGTGGATAACTATGGCTACACCTTC
NA,TRBJ1-1,NA,TRBV5-1,CASSLIRRNTEAFF,TGCGCCAGCAGCTTGATTCGACGGAACACTGAAGCTTTCTTT
few,TRBJ2-7,TRBD2,TRBV20-1,CSARGPSGGAGYEQYF,TGCAGTGCTAGGGGTCCTAGCGGGGGGGCTGGGTACGAGCAGTACTTC
NA,TRBJ2-3,NA,TRBV11-2,CASSLRTSKITDTQYF,TGTGCCAGCAGCCTTAGGACAAGTAAGATCACAGATACGCAGTATTTT
few,TRBJ2-7,NA,TRBV7-3,CASSLRWGYEQYF,TGTGCCAGCAGCTTAAGATGGGGGTACGAGCAGTACTTC
NA,TRBJ2-4,NA,TRBV7-9,CASSYHRNIQYF,TGTGCCAGCAGCTACCATAGGAACATTCAGTACTTC
NA,TRBJ2-1,TRBD2,TRBV6-2/TRBV6-3,CASSYGGGTSYNEQFF,TGTGCCAGCAGTTATGGCGGGGGGACCTCCTACAATGAGCAGTTCTTC
NA,TRBJ2-3,NA,TRBV9,CASSVGRIPSTDTQYF,TGTGCCAGCAGCGTAGGCAGGATCCCTAGCACAGATACGCAGTATTTT
NA,TRBJ2-4,NA,TRBV20-1,CSASEIGKNIQYF,TGCAGTGCTAGCGAAATTGGCAAAAACATTCAGTACTTC
many,TRBJ1-2,NA,TRBV7-9,CGSGSGPYGYTF,TGTGGATCCGGCAGCGGACCCTATGGCTACACCTTC
many,TRBJ2-5,TRBD2,TRBV3-1,CASSRGLAGEETQYF,TGTGCCAGCAGCCGAGGACTAGCGGGAGAAGAGACCCAGTACTTC
NA,TRBJ1-5,TRBD1,TRBV20-1,CSAPLNRQGSINQPQHF,TGCAGTGCTCCTCTGAATAGACAGGGGAGTATCAATCAGCCCCAGCATTTT
NA,TRBJ2-1,TRBD2,TRBV7-2,CASSPSGVTYNEQFF,TGTGCCAGCAGCCCCAGCGGGGTCACCTACAATGAGCAGTTCTTC
NA,TRBJ2-5,TRBD2,TRBV11-3,CASSLHQRGQETQYF,TGTGCCAGCAGCTTACATCAGCGGGGACAAGAGACCCAGTACTTC
few,TRBJ1-2,NA,TRBV12-3/TRBV12-4,CASSPRRVGPGYTF,TGTGCCAGCAGCCCCCGTAGGGTAGGGCCCGGCTACACCTTC
NA,TRBJ2-5,TRBD2,TRBV15,CATSPSGGSQETQYF,TGTGCCACCAGCCCTAGCGGGGGTAGCCAAGAGACCCAGTACTTC
NA,TRBJ2-1,NA,TRBV11-1,CASGYPSGGQQFF,TGTGCCAGCGGTTACCCGTCCGGAGGTCAGCAGTTCTTC
NA,TRBJ2-7,NA,TRBV15,CATSRDLRDEQYF,TGTGCCACCAGCAGAGATCTAAGGGACGAGCAGTACTTC
NA,TRBJ2-3,NA,TRBV10-3,CATSTVESTDTQYF,TGTGCCACCTCGACAGTAGAGAGCACAGATACGCAGTATTTT
NA,TRBJ2-3,TRBD2,TRBV20-1,CSARGGLAGTPTDTQYF,TGCAGTGCTAGAGGAGGACTAGCGGGTACACCTACAGATACGCAGTATTTT
few,TRBJ2-3,TRBD2,TRBV10-3,CATGLAGDTDTQYF,TGTGCCACCGGACTAGCGGGGGACACAGATACGCAGTATTTT
few,TRBJ2-6,NA,TRBV7-6,CASSLGTSALLSGANVLTF,TGTGCCAGCAGCTTAGGGACATCCGCGCTCCTTTCTGGGGCCAACGTCCTGACTTTC
NA,TRBJ1-4,NA,TRBV13,CASSLGRLQGYATNEKLFF,TGTGCCAGCAGCTTAGGCCGTCTGCAGGGATATGCAACTAATGAAAAACTGTTTTTT
NA,TRBJ1-1,NA,TRBV7-9,CASSLGMERERNTEAFF,TGTGCCAGCAGCTTAGGGATGGAGAGAGAACGGAACACTGAAGCTTTCTTT
NA,TRBJ2-7,NA,TRBV7-9,CASSSKDLYEQYF,TGTGCCAGCAGCTCAAAGGACCTCTACGAGCAGTACTTC
NA,TRBJ2-7,NA,TRBV5-5,CASSLVQSGEQYF,TGTGCCAGCAGCTTGGTGCAGTCCGGCGAGCAGTACTTC
NA,TRBJ2-2,NA,TRBV12-3/TRBV12-4,CASSFGVGDTNTGELFF,TGTGCCAGCAGTTTCGGGGTAGGGGACACTAACACCGGGGAGCTGTTTTTT
few,TRBJ2-7,TRBD2,TRBV20-1,CSASSAASGGFYEQYF,TGCAGTGCGAGCTCTGCTGCTAGCGGGGGATTCTACGAGCAGTACTTC
few,TRBJ2-5,NA,TRBV9,CASSVGGTWQETQYF,TGTGCCAGCAGCGTAGGAGGAACCTGGCAAGAGACCCAGTACTTC
NA,TRBJ2-1,NA,TRBV24-1,CATSDWGEDEQFF,TGTGCCACCAGTGATTGGGGGGAGGATGAGCAGTTCTTC
NA,TRBJ1-1,NA,TRBV6-2/TRBV6-3,CASRFGQGEAFF,TGTGCCAGCAGGTTCGGGCAGGGAGAAGCTTTCTTT
NA,TRBJ2-7,NA,TRBV19,CASSITTRYEQYF,TGTGCCAGTAGCATTACGACCAGATACGAGCAGTACTTC
NA,TRBJ1-5,NA,TRBV21-1,CASSLLDGDGNQPQHF,TGTGCCAGCAGCCTCCTGGACGGGGACGGCAATCAGCCCCAGCATTTT
NA,TRBJ2-1,NA,TRBV12-3/TRBV12-4,CASSRVQGRQFF,TGTGCCAGCAGCCGAGTACAAGGGAGGCAGTTCTTC
NA,TRBJ2-4,NA,TRBV4-1,CASSHTVTTRATKNIQYF,TGCGCCAGCAGCCACACGGTAACGACTCGTGCGACCAAAAACATTCAGTACTTC
many,TRBJ2-3,NA,TRBV13,CASSGITDTQYF,TGTGCCAGCAGCGGCATCACAGATACGCAGTATTTT
NA,TRBJ1-1,NA,TRBV29-1,CSVYPYRQNTEAFF,TGCAGCGTCTATCCCTATCGACAGAACACTGAAGCTTTCTTT
NA,TRBJ1-2,NA,TRBV10-3,CAISEPLDLYGYTF,TGTGCCATCAGTGAGCCTCTTGACCTCTATGGCTACACCTTC
NA,TRBJ2-7,TRBD1,TRBV11-1,CASSLTTDRPYEQYF,TGTGCCAGCAGCTTAACTACGGACAGGCCCTACGAGCAGTACTTC
NA,TRBJ1-4,NA,TRBV9,CASSVDGGAYEKLFF,TGTGCCAGCAGCGTAGATGGGGGGGCTTATGAAAAACTGTTTTTT